Reported below is one T cell receptor (beta chain). The antigen is not known. One end of the junction varies from germline; a read error may be responsible. The data stem from a study of blood T cells in healthy people across ages. Combining a sample-barcoded 5' primer with a J-beta primer mix, a second PCR ran for about 6 to 11 cycles. TCRdb called the 5' RACE reads again in MiXCR, with one record for every CDR3 protein. The table records hundreds of thousands of distinct CDR3 sequences, roughly 53% of them present only once. The CDR3 loop spans 14 amino acids. In germline, CDR1 is ENHRY, CDR2 SYGVKD. Study results and limitations: Greater diversity and more naive CD4+ cells were seen in long-lived donors than in aged donors.

This clonotype was sampled from an elderly man in good health. V and J are TRBV10-3 and TRBJ1-6; D uncertain. Sequenced material: blood. CDR3: CTISGGSPGSPLHF. DNA for the CDR3: TGTACCATCAGTGGAGGGAGCCCCGGGTCACCCCTCCACTTT.